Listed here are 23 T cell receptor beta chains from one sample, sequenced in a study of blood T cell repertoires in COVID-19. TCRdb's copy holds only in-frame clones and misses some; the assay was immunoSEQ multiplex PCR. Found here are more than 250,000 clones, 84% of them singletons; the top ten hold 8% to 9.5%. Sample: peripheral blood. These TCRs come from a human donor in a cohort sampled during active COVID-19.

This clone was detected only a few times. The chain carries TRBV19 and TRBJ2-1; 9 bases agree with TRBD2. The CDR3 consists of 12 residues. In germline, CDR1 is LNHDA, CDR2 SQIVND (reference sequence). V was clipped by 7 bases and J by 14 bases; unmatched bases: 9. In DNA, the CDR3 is TGTGCCAGTAAACGGCGGGAGGGCCAGGAGTTCTTC. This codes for CASKRREGQEFF.

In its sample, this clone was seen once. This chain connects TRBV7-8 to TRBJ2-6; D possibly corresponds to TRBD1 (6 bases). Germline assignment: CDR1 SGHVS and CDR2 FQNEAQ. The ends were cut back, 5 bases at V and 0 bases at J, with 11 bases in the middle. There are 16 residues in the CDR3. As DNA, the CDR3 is TGTGCCAGCAGCAAGACCAGGGGCTCTGGGGCCAACGTCCTGACTTTC. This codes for CASSKTRGSGANVLTF.

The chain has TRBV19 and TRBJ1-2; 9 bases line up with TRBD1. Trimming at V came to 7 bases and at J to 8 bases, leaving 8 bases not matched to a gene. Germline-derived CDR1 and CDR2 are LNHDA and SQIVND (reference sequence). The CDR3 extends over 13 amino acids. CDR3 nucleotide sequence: TGTGCCAGTACTTCACGGGACAGGGAAGGCTACACCTTC. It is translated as CASTSRDREGYTF. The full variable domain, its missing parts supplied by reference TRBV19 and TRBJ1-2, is DGGITQSPKYLFRKEGQNVTLSCEQNLNHDAMYWYRQDPGQGLRLIYYSQIVNDFQKGDIAEGYSVSREKKESFPLTVTSAQKNPTAFYLCASTSRDREGYTFGSGTRLTVV.

The CDR3 reads CASRPGGGRTEAFF. CDR3 nucleotide sequence: TGTGCCAGTAGACCTGGGGGGGGCCGCACTGAAGCTTTCTTT. The rearrangement joins TRBV19 to TRBJ1-1, with a tentative D call TRBD1 (6 bases). Per germline, CDR1 LNHDA and CDR2 SQIVND (reference sequence). V lost 6 bases, J lost 4 bases, and 15 bases lay in between. The CDR3 has 14 residues.

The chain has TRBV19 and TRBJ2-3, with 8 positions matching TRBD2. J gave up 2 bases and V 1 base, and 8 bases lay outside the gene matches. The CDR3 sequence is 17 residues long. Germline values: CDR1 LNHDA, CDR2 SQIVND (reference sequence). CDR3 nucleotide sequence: TGTGCCAGTAGTATAGGTGGAGCGGGGGTAGTCACAGATACGCAGTATTTT. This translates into CASSIGGAGVVTDTQYF.

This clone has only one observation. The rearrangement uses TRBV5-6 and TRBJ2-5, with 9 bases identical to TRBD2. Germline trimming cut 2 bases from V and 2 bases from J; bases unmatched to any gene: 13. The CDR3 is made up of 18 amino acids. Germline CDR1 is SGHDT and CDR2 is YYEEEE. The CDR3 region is CASSFLHKSSGEQETQYF. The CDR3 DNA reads TGTGCCAGCAGCTTCCTACATAAATCTAGCGGGGAACAAGAGACCCAGTACTTC.

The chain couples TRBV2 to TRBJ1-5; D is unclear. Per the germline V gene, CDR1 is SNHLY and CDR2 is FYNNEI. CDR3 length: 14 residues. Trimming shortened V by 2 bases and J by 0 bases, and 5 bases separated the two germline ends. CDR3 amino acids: CASSEMYSNQPQHF. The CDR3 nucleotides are TGTGCCAGCAGTGAAATGTATAGCAATCAGCCCCAGCATTTT.

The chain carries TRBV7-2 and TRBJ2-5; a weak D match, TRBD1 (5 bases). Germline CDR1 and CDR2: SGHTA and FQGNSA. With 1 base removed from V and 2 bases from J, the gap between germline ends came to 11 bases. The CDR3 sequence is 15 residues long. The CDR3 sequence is CASSLGLRQQETQYF. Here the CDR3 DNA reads TGTGCCAGCAGCTTAGGACTTCGACAGCAAGAGACCCAGTACTTC.

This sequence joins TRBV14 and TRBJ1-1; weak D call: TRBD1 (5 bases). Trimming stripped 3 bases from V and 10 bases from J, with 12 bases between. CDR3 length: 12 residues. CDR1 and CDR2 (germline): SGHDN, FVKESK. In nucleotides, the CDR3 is TGTGCCAGCAGCCATGGGGGGGGGACAGCTTTCTTT. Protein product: CASSHGGGTAFF.

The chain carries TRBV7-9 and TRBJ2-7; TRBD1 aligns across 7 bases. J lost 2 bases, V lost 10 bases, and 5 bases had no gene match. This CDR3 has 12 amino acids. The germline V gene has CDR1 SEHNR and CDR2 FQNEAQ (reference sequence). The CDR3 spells CATQGVTYEQYF. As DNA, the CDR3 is TGTGCCACTCAGGGGGTAACCTACGAGCAGTACTTC.

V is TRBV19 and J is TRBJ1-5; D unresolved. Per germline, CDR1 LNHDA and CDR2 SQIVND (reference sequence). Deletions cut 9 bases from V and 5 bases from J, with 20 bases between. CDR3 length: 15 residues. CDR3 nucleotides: TGTGCCAGCCTCCCGAACCCGACACTCTATCAGCCCCAGCATTTT. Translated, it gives CASLPNPTLYQPQHF.

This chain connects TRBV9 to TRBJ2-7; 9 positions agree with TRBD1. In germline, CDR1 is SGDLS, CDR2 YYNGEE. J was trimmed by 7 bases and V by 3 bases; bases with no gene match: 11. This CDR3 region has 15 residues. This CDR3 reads CASSGTGTGTGEQYF. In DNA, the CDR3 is TGTGCCAGCAGCGGAACCGGGACAGGGACTGGGGAGCAGTACTTC.

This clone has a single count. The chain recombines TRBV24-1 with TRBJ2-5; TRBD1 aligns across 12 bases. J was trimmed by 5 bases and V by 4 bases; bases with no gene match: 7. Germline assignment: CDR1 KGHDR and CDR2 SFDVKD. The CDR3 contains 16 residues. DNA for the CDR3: TGTGCCACCAGTGAGTCCGGGACAGGGGGCATGGAGACCCAGTACTTC. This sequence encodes CATSESGTGGMETQYF.

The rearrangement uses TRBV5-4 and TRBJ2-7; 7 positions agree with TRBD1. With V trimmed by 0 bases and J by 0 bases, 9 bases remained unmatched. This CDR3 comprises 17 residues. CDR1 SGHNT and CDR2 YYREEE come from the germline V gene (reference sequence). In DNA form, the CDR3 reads TGTGCCAGCAGCTTGGCGACAGGGCCTGAGAGCTCCTACGAGCAGTACTTC. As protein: CASSLATGPESSYEQYF.

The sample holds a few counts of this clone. The CDR3 bases are TGTGCCAGCAGCGCGTACAGGGGAAACACCATATATTTT. It yields the protein CASSAYRGNTIYF. The genes are TRBV9 and TRBJ1-3; D may be TRBD1 (5 bases). Germline V lookup: CDR1 SGDLS, CDR2 YYNGEE. V was clipped by 3 bases and J by 4 bases, with 8 bases between them. This CDR3 has 13 residues.

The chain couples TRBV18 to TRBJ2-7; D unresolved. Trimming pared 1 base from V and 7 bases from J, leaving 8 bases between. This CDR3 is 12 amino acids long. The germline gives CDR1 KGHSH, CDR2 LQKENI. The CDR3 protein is CASSPLVGEQYF. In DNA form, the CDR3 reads TGTGCCAGCTCACCACTGGTCGGGGAGCAGTACTTC. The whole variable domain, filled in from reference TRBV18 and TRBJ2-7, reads NAGVMQNPRHLVRRRGQEARLRCSPMKGHSHVYWYRQLPEEGLKFMVYLQKENIIDESGMPKERFSAEFPKEGPSILRIQQVVRGDSAAYFCASSPLVGEQYFGPGTRLTVT.

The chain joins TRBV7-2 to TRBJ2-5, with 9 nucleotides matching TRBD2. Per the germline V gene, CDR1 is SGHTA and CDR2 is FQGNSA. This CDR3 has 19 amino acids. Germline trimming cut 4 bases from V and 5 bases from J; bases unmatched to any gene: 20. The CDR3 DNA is TGTGCCAGCAGCTCATCAGAATATACTAGCGCGGGGGGGTTGGAGACCCAGTACTTC. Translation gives CASSSSEYTSAGGLETQYF.

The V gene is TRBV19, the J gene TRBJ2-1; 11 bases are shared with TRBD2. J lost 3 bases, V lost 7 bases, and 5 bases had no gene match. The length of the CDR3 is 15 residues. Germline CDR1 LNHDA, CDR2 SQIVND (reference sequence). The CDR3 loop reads CASKLLAGDYNEQFF. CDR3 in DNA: TGTGCCAGTAAACTACTAGCGGGGGACTACAATGAGCAGTTCTTC.

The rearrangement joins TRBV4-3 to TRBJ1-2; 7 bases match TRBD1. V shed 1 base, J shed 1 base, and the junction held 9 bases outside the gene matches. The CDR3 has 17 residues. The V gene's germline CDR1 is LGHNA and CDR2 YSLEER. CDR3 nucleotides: TGCGCCAGCAGCCAAGCGAGGACAGGTCTTCTTAACTATGGCTACACCTTC. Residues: CASSQARTGLLNYGYTF.

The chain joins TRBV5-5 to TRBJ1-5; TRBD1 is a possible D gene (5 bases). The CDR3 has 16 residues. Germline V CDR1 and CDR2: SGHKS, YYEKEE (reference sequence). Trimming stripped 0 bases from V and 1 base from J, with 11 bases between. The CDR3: CASSLGMGGSNQPQHF. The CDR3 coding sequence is TGTGCCAGCAGCTTGGGGATGGGGGGAAGCAATCAGCCCCAGCATTTT. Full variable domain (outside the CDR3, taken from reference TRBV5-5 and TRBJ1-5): DAGVTQSPTHLIKTRGQQVTLRCSPISGHKSVSWYQQVLGQGPQFIFQYYEKEERGRGNFPDRFSARQFPNYSSELNVNALLLGDSALYLCASSLGMGGSNQPQHFGDGTRLSIL.

CDR3 coding DNA: TGTGCCAGCAGCTTAACAGGGGGCGCTTTCGAGACCCAGTACTTC. It codes for CASSLTGGAFETQYF. The rearrangement joins TRBV11-2 to TRBJ2-5; the match to TRBD1 covers 9 bases. CDR1 is SGHAT, CDR2 FQNNGV, per germline. The V and J ends lost 2 bases and 5 bases, in that order; junction bases with no gene match: 6. The CDR3 contains 15 residues.

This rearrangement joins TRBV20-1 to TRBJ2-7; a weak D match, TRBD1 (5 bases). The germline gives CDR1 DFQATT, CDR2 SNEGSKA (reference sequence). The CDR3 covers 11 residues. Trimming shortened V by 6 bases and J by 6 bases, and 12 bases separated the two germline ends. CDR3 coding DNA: TGCAGTGCCACCTTAACAGGCGAGCAGTACTTC. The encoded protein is CSATLTGEQYF.

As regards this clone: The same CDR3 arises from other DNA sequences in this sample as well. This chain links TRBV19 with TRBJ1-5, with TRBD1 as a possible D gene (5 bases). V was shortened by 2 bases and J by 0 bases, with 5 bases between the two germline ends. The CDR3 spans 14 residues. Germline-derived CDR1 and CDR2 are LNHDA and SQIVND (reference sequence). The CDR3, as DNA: TGTGCCAGTAGTATAAGGGGTAGCAATCAGCCCCAGCATTTT. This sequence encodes CASSIRGSNQPQHF.